A single sample is the source of the 9 T cell receptor beta chains below, sequenced in a study of cytomegalovirus exposure and HLA in healthy donors. In the PCR, 60 Vbeta and 13 Jbeta primers were used. TCRdb's copy holds only in-frame clones and misses some; the assay was immunoSEQ multiplex PCR. The sample has some 200,000 clones; more than 75% are singletons. The sample comprised PBMCs. The source of these receptors is a woman aged 18 to 35 in good health and CMV-seronegative.

This rearrangement joins TRBV2 to TRBJ1-2; 7 bases agree with TRBD1. This CDR3 has 13 amino acids. The V segment lost 6 bases and the J segment 6 bases; nucleotides outside the gene matches: 7. In germline, CDR1 is SNHLY, CDR2 FYNNEI. The CDR3 loop is CASRLQGWDGYTF. The CDR3 DNA reads TGTGCCAGCAGATTACAGGGGTGGGATGGCTACACCTTC.

This chain links TRBV29-1 with TRBJ2-5; tentative D call: TRBD2 (5 bases). Trimming removed 4 bases at V and 5 bases at J, with 17 bases between. CDR3 length: 14 amino acids. CDR1 and CDR2 from the germline V gene are SQVTM and ANQGSEA. Here the CDR3 reads CSVVGITRSETQYF. In DNA, the CDR3 is TGCAGCGTTGTGGGGATAACTAGGAGCGAGACCCAGTACTTC.

This CDR3 reads CASSVDSNNQPQHF. The CDR3 DNA sequence: TGTGCCAGCAGTGTGGACAGTAACAATCAGCCCCAGCATTTT. The J gene is TRBJ1-5, the V gene TRBV6-5; a weak D match, TRBD1 (6 bases). V was shortened by 5 bases and J by 3 bases, with 11 bases between the two germline ends. CDR1 and CDR2 (germline): MNHEY, SVGAGI. The CDR3 extends over 14 amino acids.

The sample holds one count of this clone. J is TRBJ2-7 and V is TRBV2; TRBD2 matches 9 bases. Trimming at V came to 7 bases and at J to 0 bases, leaving 7 bases not matched to a gene. The germline V gene encodes CDR1 SNHLY and CDR2 FYNNEI. This CDR3 is 15 amino acids long. The CDR3 spells CASTLAGHSSYEQYF. The CDR3 region has the DNA TGTGCCAGCACGCTAGCGGGGCATAGCTCCTACGAGCAGTACTTC. The whole variable domain, filled in from reference TRBV2 and TRBJ2-7, reads EPEVTQTPSHQVTQMGQEVILRCVPISNHLYFYWYRQILGQKVEFLVSFYNNEISEKSEIFDDQFSVERPDGSNFTLKIRSTKLEDSAMYFCASTLAGHSSYEQYFGPGTRLTVT.

CDR3 sequence: CASSPLDRGLGYTF. CDR3 coding DNA: TGTGCCAGCTCACCATTGGACAGGGGGCTCGGCTACACCTTC. The chain links TRBV18 to TRBJ1-2, with 11 nucleotides matching TRBD1. This CDR3 is 14 amino acids long. V dropped 2 bases and J dropped 8; count of bases not matched to a gene: 4. CDR1 is KGHSH and CDR2 is LQKENI in the germline V gene.

The chain uses TRBV2 and TRBJ2-7; 8 bases fit TRBD1. The CDR3 is made up of 15 amino acids. Looked up from germline, CDR1 is SNHLY and CDR2 is FYNNEI. The junction had 11 bases not matched to a gene; V was cut back by 6 bases and J by 4 bases. CDR3 sequence (DNA): TGTGCCAGCAGCCAGGGACAGGCGGGGACTTACGAGCAGTACTTC. This encodes CASSQGQAGTYEQYF.

The chain carries TRBV5-1 and TRBJ1-5; 9 bases match TRBD1. The junction had 7 bases not matched to a gene; V was cut back by 0 bases and J by 0 bases. Germline CDR1 and CDR2: SGHRS and YFSETQ. This CDR3 has 18 amino acids. CDR3 DNA: TGCGCCAGCAGCTTGGGGCTGATGACAGGGGGTAGCAATCAGCCCCAGCATTTT. It yields the protein CASSLGLMTGGSNQPQHF.

The V gene is TRBV28, the J gene TRBJ1-3; D not certain. The CDR3 extends over 15 amino acids. Germline values: CDR1 MDHEN, CDR2 SYDVKM. V was trimmed by 1 base and J by 3 bases, leaving 10 bases between them. This CDR3 is CASSLSVLFGNTIYF. The CDR3 DNA is TGTGCCAGCAGTTTATCGGTCCTCTTTGGAAACACCATATATTTT.

This clone was counted a few times. In nucleotides, the CDR3 is TGTGCCAGCAGCCGGGGGGACGCTGAAGCTTTCTTT. It translates to CASSRGDAEAFF. V gene TRBV6-6 combines with J gene TRBJ1-1; tentative D call: TRBD1 (5 bases). CDR1 and CDR2 (germline): MNHNY, SVGAGI (reference sequence). Trimming left V 6 bases short and J 6 bases short, with 11 bases between. This CDR3 has 12 amino acids.